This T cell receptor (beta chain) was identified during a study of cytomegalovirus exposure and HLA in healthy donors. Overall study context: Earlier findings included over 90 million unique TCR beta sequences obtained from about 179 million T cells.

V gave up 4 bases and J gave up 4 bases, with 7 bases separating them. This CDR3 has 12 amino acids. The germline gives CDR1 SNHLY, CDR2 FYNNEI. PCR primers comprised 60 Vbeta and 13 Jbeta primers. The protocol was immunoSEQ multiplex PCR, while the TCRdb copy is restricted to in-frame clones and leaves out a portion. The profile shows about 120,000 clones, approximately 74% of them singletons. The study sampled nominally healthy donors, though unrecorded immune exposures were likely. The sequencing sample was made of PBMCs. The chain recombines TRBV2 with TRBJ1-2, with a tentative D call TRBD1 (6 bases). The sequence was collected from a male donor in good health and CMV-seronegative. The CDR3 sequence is CASSGTVYGYTF. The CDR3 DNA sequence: TGTGCCAGCAGTGGGACAGTCTATGGCTACACCTTC. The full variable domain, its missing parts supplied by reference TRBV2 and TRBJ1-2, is EPEVTQTPSHQVTQMGQEVILRCVPISNHLYFYWYRQILGQKVEFLVSFYNNEISEKSEIFDDQFSVERPDGSNFTLKIRSTKLEDSAMYFCASSGTVYGYTFGSGTRLTVV.